The 8 T cell receptor beta chains in this list originate from one sample, sequenced in a study of cytomegalovirus exposure and HLA in healthy donors. The PCR had 60 Vbeta and 13 Jbeta primers. The assay was immunoSEQ multiplex PCR, and TCRdb's table has in-frame clones only and misses some. The profile shows 52,000 or so clones, approximately 80% of them singletons. The source material was PBMCs. Receptor source: a female donor in good health and CMV-seronegative.

V and J are TRBV7-2 and TRBJ1-2; D gene ambiguous. The CDR3 runs to 15 residues. Germline V gene sequence: CDR1 SGHTA, CDR2 FQGNSA. Trimming left V 0 bases short and J 2 bases short, with 10 bases between. CDR3 DNA: TGTGCCAGCAGCTTAGCGACGGGGTCCAACTATGGCTACACCTTC. Encoded protein: CASSLATGSNYGYTF.

As for this clone: This specimen includes other DNA sequences encoding the same CDR3. V usage is TRBV7-9 and J usage is TRBJ1-2, with D tentatively TRBD1 (6 bases). The CDR3 loop spans 15 amino acids. Germline V CDR1 and CDR2: SEHNR, FQNEAQ (reference sequence). Trimming took 4 bases from V and 2 from J, leaving 14 bases between them. CDR3 coding DNA: TGTGCCAGCAGCTCTGCTGGGGGCCTGAACTATGGCTACACCTTC. This codes for CASSSAGGLNYGYTF.

V and J are TRBV30 and TRBJ1-1, with 9 bases lining up with TRBD1. Germline CDR1 GTSNPN, CDR2 SVGIG (reference sequence). The V gene end was trimmed by 0 bases and the J gene end by 11 bases; junction bases not matched to a gene: 13. The CDR3 length is 15 residues. The CDR3 spells CAWSVKGGDRESAFF. The CDR3 coding sequence is TGTGCCTGGAGTGTAAAAGGAGGGGACAGGGAATCGGCTTTCTTT.

The rearrangement joins TRBV15 to TRBJ2-7, with D perhaps TRBD1 (6 bases). Trimming pared 3 bases from V and 2 bases from J, leaving 14 bases between. The CDR3 length is 15 residues. Germline CDR1 LNHNV, CDR2 YYDKDF (reference sequence). CDR3 region: CATSREPGHAYEQYF. CDR3 bases: TGTGCCACCAGCAGGGAACCGGGACATGCCTACGAGCAGTACTTC.

This clone has a handful of counts. This rearrangement joins TRBV4-1 to TRBJ2-2; D is uncertain. The germline V gene encodes CDR1 MGHRA and CDR2 YSYEKL. V shed 1 base and J shed 7 bases, with 10 bases lying between them. This CDR3 contains 14 residues. CDR3 in DNA: TGCGCCAGCAGCCAAGCTATAAGTGGCGGGGAGCTGTTTTTT. It codes for CASSQAISGGELFF.

J is TRBJ1-5 and V is TRBV2, with 8 bases lining up with TRBD1. V lost 6 bases to trimming and J lost 5 bases; unmatched junction nucleotides: 12. This CDR3 is 16 amino acids long. Germline loops: CDR1 SNHLY, CDR2 FYNNEI. The CDR3 reads CASRGQAGVLYQPQHF. CDR3 DNA: TGTGCCAGCAGGGGACAGGCAGGGGTTTTATATCAGCCCCAGCATTTT.

The V call is TRBV2, the J call TRBJ2-2; D is unclear. The V gene lost 2 bases and the J gene lost 1 base, with 8 bases spanning the gap. Per the germline V gene, CDR1 is SNHLY and CDR2 is FYNNEI. The CDR3 has 15 amino acids. This CDR3 reads CASSETVLNTGELFF. The CDR3 region has the DNA TGTGCCAGCAGTGAAACGGTGCTGAACACCGGGGAGCTGTTTTTT.

The rearrangement joins TRBV7-3 to TRBJ1-1; the D is unclear. Germline V CDR1 and CDR2: SGHTA, FQGTGA. V gave up 2 bases and J gave up 2 bases, with 6 bases separating them. CDR3 size: 13 residues. CDR3 sequence (DNA): TGTGCCAGCAGCTTACAGGAAAACACTGAAGCTTTCTTT. Residues: CASSLQENTEAFF.